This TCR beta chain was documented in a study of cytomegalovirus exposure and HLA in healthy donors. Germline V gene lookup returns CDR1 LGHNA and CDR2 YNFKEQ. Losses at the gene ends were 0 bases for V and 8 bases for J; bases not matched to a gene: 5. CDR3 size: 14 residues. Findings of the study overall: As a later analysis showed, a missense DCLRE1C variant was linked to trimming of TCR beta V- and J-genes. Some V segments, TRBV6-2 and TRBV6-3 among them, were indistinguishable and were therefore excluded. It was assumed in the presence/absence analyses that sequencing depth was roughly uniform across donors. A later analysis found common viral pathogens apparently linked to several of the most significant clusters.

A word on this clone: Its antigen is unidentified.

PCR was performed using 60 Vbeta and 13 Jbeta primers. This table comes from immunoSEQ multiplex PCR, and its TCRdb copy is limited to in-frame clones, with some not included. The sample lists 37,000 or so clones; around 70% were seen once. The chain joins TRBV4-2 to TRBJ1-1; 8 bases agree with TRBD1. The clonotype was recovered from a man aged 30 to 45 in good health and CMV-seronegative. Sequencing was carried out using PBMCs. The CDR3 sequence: CASSQETRDREAFF. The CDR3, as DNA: TGTGCCAGCAGCCAAGAAACCCGGGACAGGGAAGCTTTCTTT.